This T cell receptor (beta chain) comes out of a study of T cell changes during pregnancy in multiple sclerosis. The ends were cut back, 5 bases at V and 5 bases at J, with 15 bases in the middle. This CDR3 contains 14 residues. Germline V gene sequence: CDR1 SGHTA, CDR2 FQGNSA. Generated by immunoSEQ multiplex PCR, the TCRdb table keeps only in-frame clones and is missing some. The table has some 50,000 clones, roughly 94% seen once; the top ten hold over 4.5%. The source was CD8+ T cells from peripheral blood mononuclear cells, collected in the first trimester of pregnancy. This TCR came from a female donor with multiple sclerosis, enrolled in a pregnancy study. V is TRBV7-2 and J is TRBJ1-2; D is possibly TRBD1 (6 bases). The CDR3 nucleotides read TGTGCCAGCAGCGGTCCAGGGGAGGGGTATGGCTACACCTTC. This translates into CASSGPGEGYGYTF. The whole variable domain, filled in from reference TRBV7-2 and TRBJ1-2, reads GAGVSQSPSNKVTEKGKDVELRCDPISGHTALYWYRQSLGQGLEFLIYFQGNSAPDKSGLPSDRFSAERTGGSVSTLTIQRTQQEDSAVYLCASSGPGEGYGYTFGSGTRLTVV.